These 9 T cell receptor beta chains were sequenced from one sample in a study of shared clonotypes between healthy human individuals. This table comes from immunoSEQ multiplex PCR, and its TCRdb copy is limited to in-frame clones, with some not included. The sample contains millions of clones, around 94% of which appear only once. The sample was naive CD4+ T cells sorted from blood. Indicated subset: CD45RA+ positively selected. All receptors come from a man aged 18 to 29 in good health.

The chain combines TRBV30 with TRBJ1-5; 7 positions match TRBD1. V lost 4 bases, J lost 3 bases, and 12 bases stayed unmatched. Germline loops: CDR1 GTSNPN, CDR2 SVGIG (reference sequence). The CDR3 totals 16 residues. CDR3 nucleotides: TGTGCCTGGACTCCTTGGGAGGGGGCTAACAATCAGCCCCAGCATTTT. It yields the protein CAWTPWEGANNQPQHF.

The chain uses TRBV5-1 and TRBJ2-1; tentatively, D is TRBD1 or TRBD2 (5 bases each). Germline V gene data show CDR1 as SGHRS and CDR2 as YFSETQ. V lost 2 bases and J lost 1, with 22 bases in between. The CDR3 runs to 19 residues. This CDR3 is CASSFDSGGPFLSYNEQFF. As DNA, the CDR3 is TGCGCCAGCAGCTTCGACAGTGGGGGTCCATTTTTGTCCTACAATGAGCAGTTCTTC.

The J gene is TRBJ1-1, the V gene TRBV2, with TRBD1 identical over 9 bases. The CDR3 sequence is 20 residues long. Germline loops: CDR1 SNHLY, CDR2 FYNNEI. V dropped 3 bases and J dropped 0; count of bases not matched to a gene: 17. The CDR3 spells CASSDTYLGQGARMNTEAFF. For the CDR3, the DNA is TGTGCCAGCAGTGATACTTATTTGGGACAGGGTGCTAGGATGAACACTGAAGCTTTCTTT. Complete variable domain (other parts from reference TRBV2 and TRBJ1-1): EPEVTQTPSHQVTQMGQEVILRCVPISNHLYFYWYRQILGQKVEFLVSFYNNEISEKSEIFDDQFSVERPDGSNFTLKIRSTKLEDSAMYFCASSDTYLGQGARMNTEAFFGQGTRLTVV.

This clone appeared once. The gene calls are TRBV6-1 and TRBJ1-6; TRBD1 agrees at 7 bases. V lost 8 bases and J lost 6; bases outside the gene matches: 4. The CDR3 is made up of 13 amino acids. The germline CDR1 and CDR2 sequences are MNHNS and SASEGT. The CDR3 coding sequence is TGTGCCAGCTTCCGGGACAGTAATTCACCCCTCCACTTT. This sequence encodes CASFRDSNSPLHF.

The chain has TRBV6-5 and TRBJ2-5; 9 bases are shared with TRBD2. The V segment lost 0 bases and the J segment 10 bases; nucleotides outside the gene matches: 9. The germline V gene has CDR1 MNHEY and CDR2 SVGAGI. This CDR3 region has 15 residues. CDR3 region: CASSYSVGGGASQYF. As DNA, the CDR3 is TGTGCCAGCAGTTACTCGGTTGGCGGGGGGGCCAGCCAGTACTTC.

This clone turned up a few times. V and J are TRBV30 and TRBJ1-1; a possible D gene is TRBD1 (6 bases). Germline V lookup: CDR1 GTSNPN, CDR2 SVGIG (reference sequence). CDR3 length: 13 residues. Trimming cost V 4 bases and J 1 base, with 10 bases left between them. CDR3 loop: CAWMSQGNTEAFF. CDR3 DNA sequence: TGTGCCTGGATGTCACAGGGGAACACTGAAGCTTTCTTT.

On this clone: Other DNA sequences in this sample translate to the same CDR3. V gene TRBV5-1 combines with J gene TRBJ2-2, with 9 nucleotides matching TRBD1. Germline values: CDR1 SGHRS, CDR2 YFSETQ. This CDR3 is built from 15 residues. Unmatched junction bases numbered 3, after V lost 2 bases and J lost 4 bases. CDR3 amino acids: CASSLQGAGTGELFF. The CDR3 nucleotides read TGCGCCAGCAGCTTACAGGGGGCCGGCACCGGGGAGCTGTTTTTT.

The J gene is TRBJ2-7, the V gene TRBV13, with TRBD2 matching over 9 bases. With 2 bases clipped from V and 4 bases from J, the junction kept 9 bases outside the gene matches. Germline CDR1 and CDR2: PRHDT and FYEKMQ (reference sequence). This CDR3 contains 16 residues. The CDR3 DNA follows: TGTGCCAGCAGCTTAAGGAGCGGGAGGTTTAAGTACGAGCAGTACTTC. Translating it yields CASSLRSGRFKYEQYF.

The rearrangement joins TRBV9 to TRBJ2-7; 7 bases are shared with TRBD1. Germline trimming cut 0 bases from V and 6 bases from J; bases unmatched to any gene: 3. The CDR3 spans 13 residues. CDR1 is SGDLS and CDR2 is YYNGEE in the germline V gene. The CDR3 here is CASSVGQGSEQYF. The DNA for the CDR3 is TGTGCCAGCAGCGTAGGACAGGGAAGCGAGCAGTACTTC.